The 9 T cell receptor beta chains in this list originate from one sample, sequenced in a study of cytomegalovirus exposure and HLA in healthy donors. Primers: 60 Vbeta forward and 13 Jbeta reverse. TCRdb's copy holds only in-frame clones and misses some; the assay was immunoSEQ multiplex PCR. The sample yields 45,000 to 65,000 clones, about three quarters seen once. Sequences were obtained from PBMCs. These receptors originate from a man between 18 and 35 years old in good health and CMV-seronegative.

The chain recombines TRBV28 with TRBJ1-5; no clear D. Trimming left V 2 bases short and J 7 bases short, with 6 bases between. The CDR3 sequence is 12 residues long. The germline CDR1 and CDR2 sequences are MDHEN and SYDVKM. The CDR3 bases are TGTGCCAGCAGTTTAGCGCCCCAGCCCCAGCATTTT. Encoded protein: CASSLAPQPQHF.

This chain connects TRBV29-1 to TRBJ1-1; 8 bases align to TRBD1. Germline CDR1 and CDR2: SQVTM and ANQGSEA. With 4 bases clipped from V and 3 bases from J, the junction kept 7 bases outside the gene matches. This CDR3 contains 14 residues. The CDR3 loop reads CSVAVQGEYTEAFF. CDR3 in DNA: TGCAGCGTTGCGGTACAGGGGGAGTACACTGAAGCTTTCTTT.

This chain links TRBV30 with TRBJ2-5, with a possible D match to TRBD2 (6 bases). The CDR3 loop spans 14 amino acids. Germline loops: CDR1 GTSNPN, CDR2 SVGIG (reference sequence). V lost 3 bases and J 2 bases, leaving 13 bases between the germline ends. The CDR3 nucleotides read TGTGCCTGGAGCCCAATGGGGGGACAAGAGACCCAGTACTTC. Translating gives CAWSPMGGQETQYF.

The J gene is TRBJ1-5, the V gene TRBV7-9, with TRBD1 identical over 8 bases. Germline V gives CDR1 SEHNR, CDR2 FQNEAQ (reference sequence). V lost 5 bases to trimming and J lost 7 bases; unmatched junction nucleotides: 7. The CDR3 totals 14 residues. CDR3 region: CASSRGQGAQPQHF. The DNA for the CDR3 is TGTGCCAGCAGCCGGGGGCAGGGGGCGCAGCCCCAGCATTTT.

This clone was observed a single time. The genes are TRBV4-3 and TRBJ2-3, with 14 bases aligning to TRBD2. V was clipped by 2 bases and J by 6 bases; unmatched bases: 7. This CDR3 has 17 residues. CDR1 is LGHNA, CDR2 YSLEER, per germline. CDR3 in DNA: TGCGCCAGCAGCCAAACGGGACTAGCGGGGGCAACGGATACGCAGTATTTT. It encodes CASSQTGLAGATDTQYF.

The rearrangement uses TRBV2 and TRBJ1-5; 7 bases are a match to TRBD1. The CDR3 contains 12 residues. Germline values: CDR1 SNHLY, CDR2 FYNNEI. The V gene end was trimmed by 5 bases and the J gene end by 10 bases; junction bases not matched to a gene: 5. CDR3 loop: CASSPQGGPQHF. CDR3 in DNA: TGTGCCAGCAGTCCTCAGGGGGGACCCCAGCATTTT.

This rearrangement joins TRBV5-4 to TRBJ2-7; possible D gene TRBD2, 6 bases. V lost 2 bases and J lost 7, with 13 bases in between. Per the germline V gene, CDR1 is SGHNT and CDR2 is YYREEE (reference sequence). The CDR3 is made up of 13 amino acids. Written as DNA, the CDR3 is TGTGCCAGCAGCTTTACGGGAGTAGGTGAGCAGTACTTC. Residues: CASSFTGVGEQYF.

The rearrangement links TRBV20-1 to TRBJ2-7; the D is unclear. The CDR3 is 11 residues long. In germline, CDR1 is DFQATT, CDR2 SNEGSKA (reference sequence). V lost 5 bases and J 5 bases, leaving 10 bases between the germline ends. The CDR3 DNA reads TGCAGTGCTCAGCGTGACGACGAGCAGTACTTC. It is translated as CSAQRDDEQYF.

This clone was counted between two and nine times. The CDR3 region has the DNA TGCAGCGTTGCCCCCGGAGGGACAGATACGCAGTATTTT. Protein: CSVAPGGTDTQYF. The chain employs TRBV29-1 and TRBJ2-3, with a possible D match to TRBD2 (6 bases). V was pared by 4 bases and J by 3 bases, with 11 bases between. The CDR3 is 13 amino acids. Germline loops: CDR1 SQVTM, CDR2 ANQGSEA.